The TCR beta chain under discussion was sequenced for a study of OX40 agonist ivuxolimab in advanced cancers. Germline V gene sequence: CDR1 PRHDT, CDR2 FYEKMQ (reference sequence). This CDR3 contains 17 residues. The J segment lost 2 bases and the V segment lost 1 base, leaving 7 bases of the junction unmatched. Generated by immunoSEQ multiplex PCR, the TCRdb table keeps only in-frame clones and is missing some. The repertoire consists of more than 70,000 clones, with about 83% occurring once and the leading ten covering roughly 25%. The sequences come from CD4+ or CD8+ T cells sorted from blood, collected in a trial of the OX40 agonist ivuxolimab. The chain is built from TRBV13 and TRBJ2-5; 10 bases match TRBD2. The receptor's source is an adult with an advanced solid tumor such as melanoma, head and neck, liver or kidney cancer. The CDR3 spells CASSLEGLAGDQETQYF. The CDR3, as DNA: TGTGCCAGCAGCTTAGAAGGGCTAGCGGGGGATCAAGAGACCCAGTACTTC.